The next 17 T cell receptor beta chains were all read from a single sample in a study of CD8 T cells in ankylosing spondylitis. TCRdb independently ran MiXCR on the 5' RACE reads; one entry per CDR3 protein. The sample lists around 340,000 distinct CDR3 sequences; roughly 14% were seen once. The sequenced sample consisted of blood, either unsorted or a sorted T cell fraction (not recorded which). The receptor source for this set is a male donor with ankylosing spondylitis or in good health (not recorded which).

V and J are TRBV7-9 and TRBJ2-6; D remains ambiguous. The CDR3 runs 14 residues. Germline values: CDR1 SEHNR, CDR2 FQNEAQ (reference sequence). Trimming stripped 6 bases from V and 3 bases from J, with 9 bases between. The CDR3 region is CASRRELGANVLTF. The CDR3 nucleotides read TGTGCCAGCAGACGTGAGCTTGGGGCCAACGTCCTGACTTTC.

The V and J genes are TRBV20-1 and TRBJ1-6; 7 bases match TRBD1. V shed 6 bases, J shed 7 bases, and the junction held 9 bases outside the gene matches. CDR1 and CDR2 from the germline V gene are DFQATT and SNEGSKA (reference sequence). CDR3 length: 14 amino acids. This CDR3 is CSAPEGGGNSPLHF. The CDR3, as DNA: TGCAGTGCGCCAGAAGGGGGCGGGAATTCACCCCTCCACTTT.

This clonotype was counted only a few times. The chain uses TRBV3-1 and TRBJ2-1, with 13 positions matching TRBD2. CDR1 is LGHDT, CDR2 YNNKEL, per germline (reference sequence). CDR3 length: 15 residues. The J segment lost 8 bases and the V segment lost 5 bases, leaving 6 bases of the junction unmatched. For the CDR3, the DNA is TGTGCCAGCAGCTGGACTAGCGGGAGTAAGTATGAGCAGTTCTTC. Its protein is CASSWTSGSKYEQFF.

This clonotype was detected only a few times. The genes are TRBV10-3 and TRBJ2-1, with 11 bases that match TRBD2. CDR1 and CDR2 (germline): ENHRY, SYGVKD. The CDR3 is 15 amino acids. V shed 4 bases and J 6 bases; nucleotides not matched to a gene: 5. CDR3 in amino acids: CAISGASGGINEQFF. Written as DNA, the CDR3 is TGTGCCATCAGTGGGGCTAGCGGGGGGATCAATGAGCAGTTCTTC.

This clonotype occurred a few times. The chain recombines TRBV9 with TRBJ1-3, with D unclear. V was pared by 1 base and J by 9 bases, with 8 bases between. The length of the CDR3 is 12 residues. The V gene's germline CDR1 is SGDLS and CDR2 YYNGEE. The CDR3 reads CASSVLAGTIYF. Written as DNA, the CDR3 is TGTGCCAGCAGCGTACTGGCGGGCACCATATATTTT.

This chain links TRBV5-4 with TRBJ1-5; 8 nucleotides match TRBD1. V lost 2 bases, J lost 4 bases, and 2 bases stayed unmatched. From germline, CDR1 is SGHNT and CDR2 YYREEE (reference sequence). This CDR3 is 14 amino acids long. Here the CDR3 DNA reads TGTGCCAGCAGCTTCCAGGGGGCTAATCAGCCCCAGCATTTT. This sequence encodes CASSFQGANQPQHF.

This clonotype occurred once. CDR3 sequence reads: CASSESRGVEQFF. The CDR3 bases are TGCGCCAGCAGTGAGTCGCGGGGGGTTGAGCAGTTCTTC. This chain joins TRBV10-1 and TRBJ2-1; 8 bases match TRBD2. Germline V CDR1 and CDR2: WNHNN, SYGVQD (reference sequence). The J segment lost 9 bases and the V segment lost 0 bases, leaving 1 base of the junction unmatched. CDR3 length: 13 amino acids.

The chain recombines TRBV7-2 with TRBJ1-2; D possibly corresponds to TRBD1 (6 bases). Germline CDR1 SGHTA, CDR2 FQGNSA. CDR3 length: 15 amino acids. Trimming shortened V by 6 bases and J by 5 bases, and 19 bases separated the two germline ends. CDR3 region: CASRESGHNSYGYTF. For the CDR3, the DNA is TGTGCCAGCAGAGAATCGGGACATAACTCGTATGGCTACACCTTC.

The J gene is TRBJ2-5, the V gene TRBV27, with 8 bases lining up with TRBD2. Looked up from germline, CDR1 is MNHEY and CDR2 is SMNVEV (reference sequence). The V gene end was trimmed by 7 bases and the J gene end by 4 bases; junction bases not matched to a gene: 8. CDR3 length equals 14 residues. The CDR3 DNA is TGTGCCAGCACCCGACAGGCGGGAGGAGAGACCCAGTACTTC. Protein sequence: CASTRQAGGETQYF.

The rearrangement joins TRBV7-9 to TRBJ2-7; 7 bases line up with TRBD2. This CDR3 has 14 amino acids. Germline-derived CDR1 and CDR2 are SEHNR and FQNEAQ (reference sequence). The V and J ends lost 7 bases and 2 bases, in that order; junction bases with no gene match: 8. The CDR3 is CASTIAGATYEQYF. The CDR3 DNA is TGTGCCAGCACCATAGCGGGCGCAACCTACGAGCAGTACTTC. The entire variable domain, with the rest obtained from reference TRBV7-9 and TRBJ2-7, is as follows: DTGVSQNPRHKITKRGQNVTFRCDPISEHNRLYWYRQTLGQGPEFLTYFQNEAQLEKSRLLSDRFSAERPKGSFSTLEIQRTEQGDSAMYLCASTIAGATYEQYFGPGTRLTVT.

This clonotype appeared many times. The chain joins TRBV12-3 or TRBV12-4 to TRBJ1-1; 8 nucleotides align to TRBD1. This CDR3 contains 15 residues. Trimming removed 3 bases from V and 6 bases from J; junction bases left unmatched: 9. CDR3 sequence: CASSFGTGPRAEAFF. In nucleotides, the CDR3 is TGTGCCAGCAGTTTCGGGACAGGTCCAAGGGCTGAAGCTTTCTTT.

The table lists this clonotype with a few counts. V gene TRBV5-1 combines with J gene TRBJ2-3; 7 bases line up with TRBD1. With 4 bases clipped from V and 0 bases from J, the junction kept 5 bases outside the gene matches. Germline-derived CDR1 and CDR2 are SGHRS and YFSETQ. CDR3 length: 15 residues. CDR3 bases: TGCGCCAGCAGCCCCGGACAGGACAGCACAGATACGCAGTATTTT. This translates into CASSPGQDSTDTQYF.

This clonotype was seen repeatedly, ten times or more. The J gene is TRBJ2-3, the V gene TRBV5-1; 13 bases map to TRBD2. V lost 0 bases and J lost 4; bases outside the gene matches: 5. In germline, CDR1 is SGHRS, CDR2 YFSETQ. The CDR3 has 17 amino acids. CDR3: CASSLAGTSGMADTQYF. The CDR3 coding sequence is TGCGCCAGCAGCTTGGCTGGGACTAGCGGGATGGCAGATACGCAGTATTTT.

The genes are TRBV14 and TRBJ1-1; no definite D call. CDR3 length: 15 residues. The V end was cut by 5 bases, the J end by 0 bases, with 13 bases between. Germline loops: CDR1 SGHDN, CDR2 FVKESK. The CDR3 nucleotides are TGTGCCAGCAGCAGTCTGAAGTCCATGAACACTGAAGCTTTCTTT. Protein product: CASSSLKSMNTEAFF. The entire variable domain, with the rest obtained from reference TRBV14 and TRBJ1-1, is as follows: EAGVTQFPSHSVIEKGQTVTLRCDPISGHDNLYWYRRVMGKEIKFLLHFVKESKQDESGMPNNRFLAERTGGTYSTLKVQPAELEDSGVYFCASSSLKSMNTEAFFGQGTRLTVV.

This clonotype came up a few times. The V and J genes are TRBV12-3 or TRBV12-4 and TRBJ2-1, with D maybe TRBD1 (5 bases). This CDR3 has 15 residues. Deletions cut 6 bases from V and 3 bases from J, with 15 bases between. The CDR3 DNA is TGTGCCAGCAGATTGCAGGGCACGGACTACAATGAGCAGTTCTTC. This translates into CASRLQGTDYNEQFF.

CDR3 protein: CASSLGQAQETQYF. CDR3 sequence (DNA): TGCGCCAGCAGCTTGGGGCAAGCTCAAGAGACCCAGTACTTC. This chain links TRBV5-1 with TRBJ2-5, with D hard to call. The germline gives CDR1 SGHRS, CDR2 YFSETQ. The CDR3 has 14 amino acids. Trimming shortened V by 0 bases and J by 2 bases, and 8 bases separated the two germline ends.

The J gene is TRBJ2-2, the V gene TRBV7-8, with 9 positions matching TRBD2. V shed 7 bases and J 5 bases; nucleotides not matched to a gene: 11. The CDR3 runs 16 residues. Germline assignment: CDR1 SGHVS and CDR2 FQNEAQ. The CDR3 DNA follows: TGTGCCAGCATACGAGGCCTAGCGGGAAAAACCGGGGAGCTGTTTTTT. Protein sequence: CASIRGLAGKTGELFF.